Each of the 30 T cell receptor beta chains below was sequenced from the same sample in a study of blood T cell repertoires in COVID-19. The data were produced by immunoSEQ multiplex PCR, yet TCRdb's version contains in-frame clones alone and is incomplete. The data show 80,000 or so clones, about 89% seen once. Input material: peripheral blood. The receptor set was obtained from a woman aged 55-75 years with acute or convalescent COVID-19.

The chain is built from TRBV19 and TRBJ1-2; 8 bases agree with TRBD1. CDR3 length equals 14 residues. V was pared by 1 base and J by 8 bases, with 6 bases of the junction left unmatched. Germline-derived CDR1 and CDR2 are LNHDA and SQIVND (reference sequence). The CDR3 sequence is CASSIVGQGRGYTF. The DNA for the CDR3 is TGTGCCAGTAGTATAGTAGGACAGGGACGCGGCTACACCTTC. The whole variable domain, remainder taken from reference TRBV19 and TRBJ1-2, is DGGITQSPKYLFRKEGQNVTLSCEQNLNHDAMYWYRQDPGQGLRLIYYSQIVNDFQKGDIAEGYSVSREKKESFPLTVTSAQKNPTAFYLCASSIVGQGRGYTFGSGTRLTVV.

The chain uses TRBV19 and TRBJ1-4; the match to TRBD1 covers 9 bases. V gave up 5 bases and J gave up 7 bases; unmatched junction bases: 8. Germline CDR1 is LNHDA and CDR2 is SQIVND (reference sequence). CDR3 length equals 15 residues. The CDR3 is CASSDYRGQVEKLFF. Here the CDR3 DNA reads TGTGCCAGTAGTGACTACAGGGGGCAGGTTGAAAAACTGTTTTTT.

The V and J genes are TRBV7-9 and TRBJ2-1; TRBD2 might be the D (5 bases). Looked up from germline, CDR1 is SEHNR and CDR2 is FQNEAQ (reference sequence). This CDR3 is 16 amino acids long. V lost 5 bases, J lost 5 bases, and 19 bases lay in between. The CDR3 coding sequence is TGTGCCAGCAGCGCCTGGACTCGCAACAAGAACAATGAGCAGTTCTTC. Amino acids: CASSAWTRNKNNEQFF.

This clone was observed once. The rearrangement joins TRBV29-1 to TRBJ1-1; 8 nucleotides match TRBD1. The V and J ends lost 7 bases and 0 bases, in that order; junction bases with no gene match: 4. The germline gives CDR1 SQVTM, CDR2 ANQGSEA. The CDR3 length is 13 residues. DNA for the CDR3: TGCAGCGCTATGGGACAGGTGAACACTGAAGCTTTCTTT. This sequence encodes CSAMGQVNTEAFF. The full variable domain, completed using reference TRBV29-1 and TRBJ1-1, is SAVISQKPSRDICQRGTSLTIQCQVDSQVTMMFWYRQQPGQSLTLIATANQGSEATYESGFVIDKFPISRPNLTFSTLTVSNMSPEDSSIYLCSAMGQVNTEAFFGQGTRLTVV.

The chain is built from TRBV11-1 and TRBJ2-5, with 7 bases fitting TRBD2. CDR1 and CDR2 from the germline V gene are SGHAT and FQDESV (reference sequence). The CDR3 totals 14 residues. V trimming: 5 bases; J trimming: 5 bases; junction bases outside the gene matches: 8. Here the CDR3 DNA reads TGTGCCAGCAGCCTTCGACTAGCCAGGGAGACCCAGTACTTC. It encodes CASSLRLARETQYF.

The chain recombines TRBV28 with TRBJ1-1, with a weak D call TRBD1 (6 bases). Trimming took 4 bases from V and 1 from J, leaving 19 bases between them. The CDR3 has 17 residues. Germline assignment: CDR1 MDHEN and CDR2 SYDVKM. The CDR3 loop is CASSSTGVPNPNTEAFF. The CDR3, as DNA: TGTGCCAGCAGTTCGACAGGAGTCCCCAATCCGAACACTGAAGCTTTCTTT.

The genes are TRBV28 and TRBJ1-4; the D gene is possibly TRBD1 (5 bases). This CDR3 contains 16 residues. Trimming stripped 6 bases from V and 0 bases from J, with 14 bases between. Germline-derived CDR1 and CDR2 are MDHEN and SYDVKM. CDR3 region: CASRAYQTATNEKLFF. The CDR3 DNA sequence: TGTGCCAGCAGGGCGTACCAGACAGCAACTAATGAAAAACTGTTTTTT.

The V call is TRBV9, the J call TRBJ1-2; D unclear. V lost 3 bases, J lost 8 bases, and 8 bases lay in between. The CDR3 has 11 residues. Looked up from germline, CDR1 is SGDLS and CDR2 is YYNGEE. CDR3 region: CASSAPGGYTF. Here the CDR3 DNA reads TGTGCCAGCAGCGCCCCCGGGGGCTACACCTTC.

V is TRBV5-4 and J is TRBJ2-7; a weak D match, TRBD2 (6 bases). The CDR3 runs 14 residues. The V end lost 1 base, the J end lost 3 bases, and 11 bases lay between the germline ends. Germline V gene data show CDR1 as SGHNT and CDR2 as YYREEE (reference sequence). The CDR3 bases are TGTGCCAGCAGCTTGTTCGGGGGATACTACGAGCAGTACTTC. Translating it yields CASSLFGGYYEQYF.

V gene TRBV3-1 (or the pseudogene TRBV3-2) combines with J gene TRBJ2-1, with no clear D. CDR1 and CDR2 from the germline V gene are LGHDT and YNNKEL (reference sequence). V was clipped by 5 bases and J by 7 bases, with 6 bases between them. CDR3 length: 11 amino acids. This CDR3 reads CASSVRNEQFF. DNA of the CDR3: TGTGCCAGCAGCGTTCGTAATGAGCAGTTCTTC.

The chain has TRBV19 and TRBJ1-2; D is undetermined. Germline V gene sequence: CDR1 LNHDA, CDR2 SQIVND (reference sequence). V was shortened by 3 bases and J by 2 bases, with 7 bases between the two germline ends. There are 13 residues in the CDR3. The CDR3 here is CASSIGSNYGYTF. The CDR3 nucleotides read TGTGCCAGTAGTATTGGGAGCAACTATGGCTACACCTTC.

The count of this clone is one. The chain uses TRBV24-1 and TRBJ2-3; 13 positions agree with TRBD2. Germline V lookup: CDR1 KGHDR, CDR2 SFDVKD. Trimming removed 0 bases from V and 4 bases from J; junction bases left unmatched: 6. There are 18 residues in the CDR3. The CDR3 protein is CATSDLPRTSGGSDTQYF. The CDR3 nucleotides read TGTGCCACCAGTGATTTGCCTCGGACTAGCGGGGGATCAGATACGCAGTATTTT.

In its sample, this clone was seen once. The chain carries TRBV4-3 and TRBJ2-1; 8 positions match TRBD1. Germline loops: CDR1 LGHNA, CDR2 YSLEER. This CDR3 region has 14 residues. J lost 5 bases, V lost 4 bases, and 4 bases had no gene match. CDR3 in DNA: TGCGCCAGCAGCCCGGACAGGGACCACAATGAGCAGTTCTTC. Translating gives CASSPDRDHNEQFF.

The J gene is TRBJ2-7, the V gene TRBV5-4, with 11 bases identical to TRBD2. Germline values: CDR1 SGHNT, CDR2 YYREEE (reference sequence). This CDR3 is 14 amino acids long. The V and J ends lost 2 bases and 6 bases, in that order; junction bases with no gene match: 4. CDR3 loop: CASSFGTSGSEQYF. The CDR3 bases are TGTGCCAGCAGCTTCGGGACTAGCGGAAGCGAGCAGTACTTC.

This chain uses TRBV13 with TRBJ1-2; D may be TRBD1 (6 bases). Trimming removed 4 bases at V and 6 bases at J, with 9 bases between. The CDR3 has 12 amino acids. Germline lookup yields CDR1 PRHDT and CDR2 FYEKMQ (reference sequence). CDR3: CASSSRGHGYTF. CDR3 in DNA: TGTGCCAGCAGCTCCAGGGGACATGGCTACACCTTC.

This clone was seen only once. In DNA form, the CDR3 reads TGTGCCAGCAGCTTAAAAAGTGAGACCTACGAGCAGTACTTC. Protein: CASSLKSETYEQYF. The chain uses TRBV7-9 and TRBJ2-7; D call uncertain. Germline values: CDR1 SEHNR, CDR2 FQNEAQ (reference sequence). With 2 bases removed from V and 2 bases from J, the gap between germline ends came to 10 bases. This CDR3 region has 14 residues.

The rearrangement uses TRBV12-3 or TRBV12-4 and TRBJ2-3, with 7 nucleotides matching TRBD1. CDR3 length: 13 amino acids. The ends lost 8 bases at V and 4 bases at J; junction bases unmatched: 6. CDR3 protein: CASGGQVPDTQYF. As DNA, the CDR3 is TGTGCCAGCGGCGGACAGGTTCCAGATACGCAGTATTTT.

The chain combines TRBV4-1 with TRBJ2-2, with 8 bases fitting TRBD1. Germline V CDR1 and CDR2: MGHRA, YSYEKL. CDR3 size: 17 residues. J was trimmed by 7 bases and V by 0 bases; bases with no gene match: 10. The CDR3, as DNA: TGCGCCAGCAGCCAAGAGAGGTCGACAGGGGCGATCGGGGAGCTGTTTTTT. Its translation: CASSQERSTGAIGELFF.

V and J are TRBV27 and TRBJ2-7, with 8 bases that match TRBD1. Per germline, CDR1 MNHEY and CDR2 SMNVEV (reference sequence). The CDR3 spans 13 residues. Trimming cost V 5 bases and J 6 bases; bases outside gene matches: 6. The CDR3 protein is CASSERQGTEQYF. The CDR3 DNA reads TGTGCCAGCAGTGAAAGACAGGGGACCGAGCAGTACTTC.

The chain is built from TRBV29-1 and TRBJ1-3, with TRBD1 matching over 9 bases. There are 13 residues in the CDR3. The V segment lost 7 bases and the J segment 3 bases; nucleotides outside the gene matches: 4. CDR1 is SQVTM and CDR2 is ANQGSEA in the germline V gene. The CDR3 is CSARTGVGNTIYF. CDR3 DNA sequence: TGCAGCGCAAGGACAGGGGTTGGAAACACCATATATTTT.

The gene calls are TRBV27 and TRBJ1-6, with TRBD1 matching 10 bases. With 6 bases clipped from V and 7 bases from J, the junction kept 6 bases outside the gene matches. The CDR3 is 15 residues long. The germline V gene has CDR1 MNHEY and CDR2 SMNVEV (reference sequence). This CDR3 is CASSRTGGRNSPLHF. The CDR3, as DNA: TGTGCCAGCAGCCGGACAGGGGGGCGGAATTCACCCCTCCACTTT.

This chain uses TRBV12-3 or TRBV12-4 with TRBJ2-3; TRBD1 is a possible D gene (5 bases). The CDR3 is 12 amino acids. The V and J ends lost 7 bases and 5 bases respectively, with 10 bases between them. CDR3 protein: CASKWGVDTQYF. CDR3 sequence (DNA): TGTGCCAGCAAATGGGGCGTAGATACGCAGTATTTT.

J is TRBJ1-1 and V is TRBV9; the D is unclear. CDR1 and CDR2 from the germline V gene are SGDLS and YYNGEE. Trimming stripped 0 bases from V and 3 bases from J, with 6 bases between. The CDR3 has 13 amino acids. Written as DNA, the CDR3 is TGTGCCAGCAGCGTAGACACAGACACTGAAGCTTTCTTT. This gives the protein CASSVDTDTEAFF.

The V call is TRBV28, the J call TRBJ2-7, with D possibly TRBD1 on 7 matching bases. CDR1 MDHEN and CDR2 SYDVKM come from the germline V gene. With 1 base removed from V and 5 bases from J, the gap between germline ends came to 21 bases. The CDR3 runs 17 residues. In DNA form, the CDR3 reads TGTGCCAGCAGTTTATTCCAGGAGACAGGGAGGTTTAACGAGCAGTACTTC. It translates to CASSLFQETGRFNEQYF.

The genes are TRBV7-9 and TRBJ2-7; D ambiguous. V shed 5 bases and J shed 4 bases, with 12 bases lying between them. The germline gives CDR1 SEHNR, CDR2 FQNEAQ (reference sequence). The CDR3 is made up of 13 amino acids. CDR3 coding DNA: TGTGCCAGCAGCCCCGTAGCATCGTACGAGCAGTACTTC. Translation: CASSPVASYEQYF.

V is TRBV25-1 and J is TRBJ2-7; D remains unclear. This CDR3 is built from 14 residues. Germline values: CDR1 MGHDK, CDR2 SYGVNS. Trimming shortened V by 4 bases and J by 0 bases, and 10 bases separated the two germline ends. The CDR3 DNA is TGTGCCAGCAGTGTCGGCGGATCCTCCTACGAGCAGTACTTC. It codes for CASSVGGSSYEQYF.

This clone was seen only a few times. The J gene is TRBJ2-3, the V gene TRBV7-9; 9 bases fit TRBD1. The V and J ends lost 7 bases and 4 bases, in that order; junction bases with no gene match: 9. The CDR3 runs to 15 residues. Germline V gene lookup returns CDR1 SEHNR and CDR2 FQNEAQ (reference sequence). CDR3 sequence: CASNNRGHAPDTQYF. The CDR3 bases are TGTGCCAGCAACAACAGGGGGCATGCCCCAGATACGCAGTATTTT.

The rearrangement joins TRBV27 to TRBJ2-2, with D unresolved. The CDR3 runs 13 residues. Trimming left V 5 bases short and J 4 bases short, with 8 bases between. The germline V gene has CDR1 MNHEY and CDR2 SMNVEV (reference sequence). As DNA, the CDR3 is TGTGCCAGCAGTCTTCTAGTCACCGGGGAGCTGTTTTTT. Translation: CASSLLVTGELFF.

V gene TRBV11-2 combines with J gene TRBJ1-4; 7 bases align to TRBD1. Germline CDR1 and CDR2: SGHAT and FQNNGV. V gave up 1 base and J gave up 4 bases; unmatched junction bases: 6. The CDR3 spans 16 residues. CDR3 nucleotides: TGTGCCAGCAGCTTAGGAGCAGGGGGTAATAATGAAAAACTGTTTTTT. Translating gives CASSLGAGGNNEKLFF. The entire variable domain, with the rest obtained from reference TRBV11-2 and TRBJ1-4, is as follows: EAGVAQSPRYKIIEKRQSVAFWCNPISGHATLYWYQQILGQGPKLLIQFQNNGVVDDSQLPKDRFSAERLKGVDSTLKIQPAKLEDSAVYLCASSLGAGGNNEKLFFGSGTQLSVL.

This clone has just one count. The CDR3 sequence is CASSYQGWGEKLFF. The CDR3 nucleotides are TGTGCCAGCAGTTATCAGGGATGGGGTGAAAAACTGTTTTTT. V usage is TRBV6-5 and J usage is TRBJ1-4; TRBD1 might be the D (5 bases). The CDR3 spans 14 residues. CDR1 and CDR2 from the germline V gene are MNHEY and SVGAGI. Trimming took off 3 bases at V and 7 bases at J, with 12 bases between the two ends.